The clone carrying this T cell receptor (beta chain) was picked up many times. Its antigen is currently unknown. The CDR3 contains 15 residues. Germline V CDR1 and CDR2: MNHNY, SVGAGI (reference sequence). Trimming stripped 0 bases from V and 4 bases from J, with 13 bases between. This specimen comes from a study of cytomegalovirus exposure and HLA in healthy donors. The study, taken as a whole, reports: Subsequent analysis of the 120 or so validation repertoires found a tendency for first-cohort TCR clusters to co-occur. Cytomegalovirus association was assigned to more than 150 TCR beta chains.

Sequenced by immunoSEQ multiplex PCR; TCRdb stores in-frame clones only, minus some. The sample includes 250,000 to 350,000 clones, roughly 90% of them seen just once. Sequenced material: PBMCs. The V and J genes are TRBV6-6 and TRBJ2-7; D remains ambiguous. The clonotype was recovered from a woman younger than 30 in good health and CMV-seronegative. CDR3 residues: CASSYSPAGPYEQYF. For the CDR3, the DNA is TGTGCCAGCAGTTACTCCCCCGCAGGTCCATACGAGCAGTACTTC.